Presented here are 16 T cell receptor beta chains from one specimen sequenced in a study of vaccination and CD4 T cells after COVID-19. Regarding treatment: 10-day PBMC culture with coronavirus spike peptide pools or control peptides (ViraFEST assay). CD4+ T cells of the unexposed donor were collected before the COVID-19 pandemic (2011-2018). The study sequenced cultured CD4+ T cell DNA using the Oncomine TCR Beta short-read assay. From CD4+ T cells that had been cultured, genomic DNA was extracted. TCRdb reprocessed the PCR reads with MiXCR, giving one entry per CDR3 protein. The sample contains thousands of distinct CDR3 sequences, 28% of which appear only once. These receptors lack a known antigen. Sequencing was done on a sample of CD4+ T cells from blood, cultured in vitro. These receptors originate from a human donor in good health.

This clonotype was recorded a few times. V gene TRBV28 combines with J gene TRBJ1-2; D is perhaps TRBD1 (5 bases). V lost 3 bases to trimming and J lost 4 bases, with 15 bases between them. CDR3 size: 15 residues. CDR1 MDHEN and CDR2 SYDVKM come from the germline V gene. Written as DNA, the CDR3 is TGTGCCAGCAGTTTGGGGACGGTCCCTTCCTATGGCTACACCTTC. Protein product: CASSLGTVPSYGYTF.

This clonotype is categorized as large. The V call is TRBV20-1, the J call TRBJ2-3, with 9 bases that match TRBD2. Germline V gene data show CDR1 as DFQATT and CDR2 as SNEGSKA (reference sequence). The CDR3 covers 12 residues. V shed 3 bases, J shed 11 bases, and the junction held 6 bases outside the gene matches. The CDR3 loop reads CSARREGRGQYF. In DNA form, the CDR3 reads TGCAGTGCTAGGCGGGAGGGCCGCGGGCAGTATTTT.

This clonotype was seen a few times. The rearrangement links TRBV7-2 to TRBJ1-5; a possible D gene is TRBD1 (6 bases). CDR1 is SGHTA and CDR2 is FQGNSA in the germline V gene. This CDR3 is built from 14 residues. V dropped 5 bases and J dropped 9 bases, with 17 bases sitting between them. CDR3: CASSPTQGLGPQHF. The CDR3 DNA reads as TGTGCCAGCAGCCCCACACAGGGATTGGGGCCCCAGCATTTT.

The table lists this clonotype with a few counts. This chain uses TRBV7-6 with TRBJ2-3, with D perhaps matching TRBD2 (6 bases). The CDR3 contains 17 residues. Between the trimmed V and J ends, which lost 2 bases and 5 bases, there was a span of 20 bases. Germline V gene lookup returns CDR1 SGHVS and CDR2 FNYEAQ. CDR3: CASSLFGRASGKDTQYF. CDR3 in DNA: TGTGCCAGCAGCTTATTCGGGAGAGCGAGCGGAAAAGATACGCAGTATTTT.

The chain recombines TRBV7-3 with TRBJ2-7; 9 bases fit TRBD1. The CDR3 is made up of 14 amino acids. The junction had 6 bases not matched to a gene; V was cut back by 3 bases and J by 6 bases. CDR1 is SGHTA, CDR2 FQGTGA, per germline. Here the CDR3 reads CASSFGTGSGEQYF. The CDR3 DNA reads TGTGCCAGCAGCTTTGGGACAGGGTCGGGCGAGCAGTACTTC.

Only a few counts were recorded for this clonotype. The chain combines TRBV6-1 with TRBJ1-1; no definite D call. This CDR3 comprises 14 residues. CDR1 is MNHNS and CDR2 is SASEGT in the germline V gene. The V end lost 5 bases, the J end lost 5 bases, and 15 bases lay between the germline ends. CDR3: CASSLEGKRTEAFF. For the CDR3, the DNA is TGTGCCAGCAGTCTGGAGGGAAAGAGGACTGAAGCTTTCTTT.

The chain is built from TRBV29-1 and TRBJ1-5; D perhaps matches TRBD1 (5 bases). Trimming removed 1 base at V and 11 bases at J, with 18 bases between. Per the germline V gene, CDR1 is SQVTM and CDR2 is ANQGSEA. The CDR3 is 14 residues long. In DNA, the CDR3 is TGCAGCGTTGAAGCGGGGGTGGGCGCCAACACCCAGCATTTT. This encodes CSVEAGVGANTQHF.

CDR3: CASSSDRGAYNEQFF. CDR3 coding DNA: TGTGCCAGCAGCTCTGACAGGGGGGCCTACAATGAGCAGTTCTTC. This rearrangement joins TRBV7-3 to TRBJ2-1, with 9 bases identical to TRBD1. The V and J ends lost 4 bases and 2 bases, in that order; junction bases with no gene match: 3. CDR1 is SGHTA and CDR2 is FQGTGA in the germline V gene. CDR3 size: 15 residues. The variable domain in full, completed from reference TRBV7-3 and TRBJ2-1, reads GAGVSQTPSNKVTEKGKYVELRCDPISGHTALYWYRQSLGQGPEFLIYFQGTGAADDSGLPNDRFFAVRPEGSVSTLKIQRTERGDSAVYLCASSSDRGAYNEQFFGPGTRLTVL.

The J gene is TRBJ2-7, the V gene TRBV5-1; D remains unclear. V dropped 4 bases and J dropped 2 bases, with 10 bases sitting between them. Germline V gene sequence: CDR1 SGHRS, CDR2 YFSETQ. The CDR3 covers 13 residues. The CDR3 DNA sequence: TGCGCCAGCAGCCCCATGGTAACCTACGAGCAGTACTTC. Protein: CASSPMVTYEQYF.

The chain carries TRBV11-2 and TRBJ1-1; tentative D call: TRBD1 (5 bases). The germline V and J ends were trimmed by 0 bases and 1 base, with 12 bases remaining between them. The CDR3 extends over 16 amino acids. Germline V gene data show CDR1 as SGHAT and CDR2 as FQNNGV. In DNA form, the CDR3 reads TGTGCCAGCAGCTTAGATCGGGGACGGAGGAACACTGAAGCTTTCTTT. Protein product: CASSLDRGRRNTEAFF.

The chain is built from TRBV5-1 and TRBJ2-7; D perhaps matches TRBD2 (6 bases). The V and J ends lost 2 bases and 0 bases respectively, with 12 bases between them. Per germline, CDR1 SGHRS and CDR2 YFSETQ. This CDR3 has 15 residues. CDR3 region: CASSFVAGSSYEQYF. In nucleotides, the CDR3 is TGCGCCAGCAGCTTCGTTGCGGGGAGCTCCTACGAGCAGTACTTC.

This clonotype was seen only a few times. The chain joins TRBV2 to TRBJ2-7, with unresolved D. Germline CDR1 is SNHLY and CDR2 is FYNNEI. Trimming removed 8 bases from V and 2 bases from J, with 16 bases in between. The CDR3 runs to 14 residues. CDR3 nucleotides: TGTGCCAGCGGTAGGACGCTGTGGACCTACGAGCAGTACTTC. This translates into CASGRTLWTYEQYF.

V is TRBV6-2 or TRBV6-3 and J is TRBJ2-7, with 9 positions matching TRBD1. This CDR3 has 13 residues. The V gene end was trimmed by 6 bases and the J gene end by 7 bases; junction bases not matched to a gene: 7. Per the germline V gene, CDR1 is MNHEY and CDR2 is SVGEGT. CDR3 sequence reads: CASRWDRVGEQYF. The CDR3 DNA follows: TGTGCCAGCAGATGGGACAGGGTGGGAGAGCAGTACTTC.

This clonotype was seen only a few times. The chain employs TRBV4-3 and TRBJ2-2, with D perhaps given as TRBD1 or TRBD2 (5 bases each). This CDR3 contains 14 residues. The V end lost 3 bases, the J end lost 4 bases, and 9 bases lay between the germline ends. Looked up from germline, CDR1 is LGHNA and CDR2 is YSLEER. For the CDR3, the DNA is TGCGCCAGCAGCCAGGTTGGGGGCACCGGGGAGCTGTTTTTT. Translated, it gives CASSQVGGTGELFF.

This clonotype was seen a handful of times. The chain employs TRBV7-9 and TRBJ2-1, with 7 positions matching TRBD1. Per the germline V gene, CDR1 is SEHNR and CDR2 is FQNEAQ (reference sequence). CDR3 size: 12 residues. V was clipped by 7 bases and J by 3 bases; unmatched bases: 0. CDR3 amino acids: CASNRGYNEQFF. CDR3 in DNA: TGTGCCAGCAACAGGGGCTACAATGAGCAGTTCTTC.

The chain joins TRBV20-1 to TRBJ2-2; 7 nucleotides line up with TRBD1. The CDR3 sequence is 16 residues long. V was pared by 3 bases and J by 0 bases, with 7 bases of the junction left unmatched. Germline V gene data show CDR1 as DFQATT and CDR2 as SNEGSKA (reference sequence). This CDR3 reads CSASPRTGANTGELFF. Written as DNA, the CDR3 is TGCAGTGCTAGCCCCAGGACAGGCGCGAACACCGGGGAGCTGTTTTTT.